This TCR beta chain was obtained from a study of OX40 agonist ivuxolimab in advanced cancers. Trimming left V 0 bases short and J 3 bases short, with 8 bases between. This CDR3 has 14 residues. Germline CDR1 and CDR2: SGHRS and YFSETQ. Peripheral blood came from all dose cohorts at three timepoints. This table comes from immunoSEQ multiplex PCR, and its TCRdb copy is limited to in-frame clones, with some not included. The sample includes tens of thousands of clones, over 70% of them seen just once. Sequenced material: CD4+ or CD8+ T cells sorted from blood, taken in a trial of the OX40 agonist ivuxolimab. The chain recombines TRBV5-1 with TRBJ2-3; no clear D gene. This receptor was identified in an adult with an advanced solid tumor such as melanoma, head and neck, liver or kidney cancer. The CDR3 protein is CASSLALQTDTQYF. The CDR3 DNA follows: TGCGCCAGCAGCTTGGCACTGCAAACAGATACGCAGTATTTT.